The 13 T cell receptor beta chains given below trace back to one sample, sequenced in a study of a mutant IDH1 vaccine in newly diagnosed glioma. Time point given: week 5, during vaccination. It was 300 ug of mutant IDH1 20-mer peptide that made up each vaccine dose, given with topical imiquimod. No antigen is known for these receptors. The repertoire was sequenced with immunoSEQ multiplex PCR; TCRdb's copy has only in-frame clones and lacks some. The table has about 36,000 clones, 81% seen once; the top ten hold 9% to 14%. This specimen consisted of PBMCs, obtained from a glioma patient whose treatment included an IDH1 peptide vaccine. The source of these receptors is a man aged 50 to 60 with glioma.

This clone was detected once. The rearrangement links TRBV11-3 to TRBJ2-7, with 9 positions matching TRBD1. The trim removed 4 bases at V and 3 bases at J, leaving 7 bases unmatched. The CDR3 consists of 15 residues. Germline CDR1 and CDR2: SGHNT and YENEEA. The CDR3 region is CASSSLGQGGYEQYF. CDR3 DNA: TGTGCCAGCAGCTCCCTGGGACAGGGAGGCTACGAGCAGTACTTC.

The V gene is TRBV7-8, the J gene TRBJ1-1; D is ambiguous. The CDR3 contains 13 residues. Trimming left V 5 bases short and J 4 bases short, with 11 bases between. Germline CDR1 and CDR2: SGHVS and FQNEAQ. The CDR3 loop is CASSPDLGTEAFF. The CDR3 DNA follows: TGTGCCAGCAGCCCAGACTTGGGCACTGAAGCTTTCTTT.

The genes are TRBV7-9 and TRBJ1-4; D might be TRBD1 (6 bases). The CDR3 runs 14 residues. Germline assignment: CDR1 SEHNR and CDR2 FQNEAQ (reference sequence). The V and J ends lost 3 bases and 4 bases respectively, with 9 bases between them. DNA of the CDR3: TGTGCCAGCAGCTTGGACAGTAATAATGAAAAACTGTTTTTT. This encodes CASSLDSNNEKLFF.

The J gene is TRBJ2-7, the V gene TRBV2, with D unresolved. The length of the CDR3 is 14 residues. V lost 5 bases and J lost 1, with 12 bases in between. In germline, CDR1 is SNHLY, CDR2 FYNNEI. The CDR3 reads CASSQASYSYEQYF. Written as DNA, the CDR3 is TGTGCCAGCAGTCAGGCATCCTATTCCTACGAGCAGTACTTC.

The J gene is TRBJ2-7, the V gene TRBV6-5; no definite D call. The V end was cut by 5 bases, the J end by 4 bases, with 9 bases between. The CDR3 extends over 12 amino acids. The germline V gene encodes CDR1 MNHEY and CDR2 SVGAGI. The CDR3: CASSPDLYEQYF. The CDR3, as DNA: TGTGCCAGCAGTCCGGACCTATACGAGCAGTACTTC.

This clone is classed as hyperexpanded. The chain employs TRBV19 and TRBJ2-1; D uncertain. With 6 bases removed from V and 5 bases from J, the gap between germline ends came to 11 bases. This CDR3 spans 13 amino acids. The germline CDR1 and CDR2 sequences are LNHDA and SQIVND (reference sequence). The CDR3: CASRDLQDNEQFF. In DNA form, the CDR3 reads TGTGCCAGTAGGGACCTTCAGGACAATGAGCAGTTCTTC.

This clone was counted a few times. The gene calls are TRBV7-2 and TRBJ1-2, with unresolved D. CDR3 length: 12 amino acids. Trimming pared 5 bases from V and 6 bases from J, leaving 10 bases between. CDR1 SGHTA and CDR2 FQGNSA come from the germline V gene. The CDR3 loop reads CASSVPRNGYTF. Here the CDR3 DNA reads TGTGCCAGCAGCGTACCCAGGAATGGCTACACCTTC.

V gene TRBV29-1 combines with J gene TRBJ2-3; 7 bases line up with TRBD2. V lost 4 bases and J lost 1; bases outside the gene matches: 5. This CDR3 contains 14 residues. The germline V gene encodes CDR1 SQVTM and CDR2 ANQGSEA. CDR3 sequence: CSVARSGGTDTQYF. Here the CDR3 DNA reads TGCAGCGTTGCTAGGAGCGGGGGCACAGATACGCAGTATTTT.

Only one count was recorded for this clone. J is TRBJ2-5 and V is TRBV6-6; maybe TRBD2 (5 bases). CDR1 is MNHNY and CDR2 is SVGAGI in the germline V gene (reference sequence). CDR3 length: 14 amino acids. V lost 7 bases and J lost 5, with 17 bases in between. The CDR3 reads CASNPGIMGETQYF. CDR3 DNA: TGTGCCAGCAACCCCGGGATAATGGGGGAGACCCAGTACTTC.

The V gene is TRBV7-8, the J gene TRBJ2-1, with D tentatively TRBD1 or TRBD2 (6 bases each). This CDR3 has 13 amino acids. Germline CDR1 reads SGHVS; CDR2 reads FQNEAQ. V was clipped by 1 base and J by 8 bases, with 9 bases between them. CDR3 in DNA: TGTGCCAGCAGCTTAGTTGGGGGGCATGAGCAGTTCTTC. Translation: CASSLVGGHEQFF. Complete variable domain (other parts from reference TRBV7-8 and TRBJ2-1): GAGVSQSPRYKVAKRGQDVALRCDPISGHVSLFWYQQALGQGPEFLTYFQNEAQLDKSGLPSDRFFAERPEGSVSTLKIQRTQQEDSAVYLCASSLVGGHEQFFGPGTRLTVL.

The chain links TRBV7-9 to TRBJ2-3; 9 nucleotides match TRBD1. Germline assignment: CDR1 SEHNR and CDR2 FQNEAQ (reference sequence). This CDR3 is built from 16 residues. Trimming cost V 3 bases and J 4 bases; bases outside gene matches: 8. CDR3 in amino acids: CASSLSWTGDADTQYF. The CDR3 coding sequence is TGTGCCAGCAGCTTGAGTTGGACAGGGGACGCAGATACGCAGTATTTT.

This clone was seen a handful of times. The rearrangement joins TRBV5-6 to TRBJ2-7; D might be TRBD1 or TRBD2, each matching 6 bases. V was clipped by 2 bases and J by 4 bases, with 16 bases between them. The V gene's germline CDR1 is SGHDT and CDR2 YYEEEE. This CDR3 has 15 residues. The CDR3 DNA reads TGTGCCAGCAGCTTCAGGGTGGGGGGCGCATACGAGCAGTACTTC. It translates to CASSFRVGGAYEQYF.

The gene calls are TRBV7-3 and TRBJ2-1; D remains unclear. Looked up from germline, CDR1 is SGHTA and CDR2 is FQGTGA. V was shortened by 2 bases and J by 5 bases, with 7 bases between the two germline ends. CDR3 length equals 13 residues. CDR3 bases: TGTGCCAGCAGCTTAGCTCGAGACAATGAGCAGTTCTTC. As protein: CASSLARDNEQFF.